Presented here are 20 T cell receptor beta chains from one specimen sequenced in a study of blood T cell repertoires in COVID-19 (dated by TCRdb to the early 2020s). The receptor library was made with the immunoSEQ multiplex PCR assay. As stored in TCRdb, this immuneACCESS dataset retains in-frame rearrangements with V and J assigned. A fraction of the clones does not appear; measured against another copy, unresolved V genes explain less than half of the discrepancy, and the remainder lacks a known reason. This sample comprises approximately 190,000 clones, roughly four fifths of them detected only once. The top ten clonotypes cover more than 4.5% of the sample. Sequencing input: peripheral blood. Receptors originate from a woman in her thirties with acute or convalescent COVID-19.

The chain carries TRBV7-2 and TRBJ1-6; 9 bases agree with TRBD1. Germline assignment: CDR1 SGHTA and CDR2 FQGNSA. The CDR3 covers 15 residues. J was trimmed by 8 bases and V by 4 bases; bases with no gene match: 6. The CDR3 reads CASSWGQGRDSPLHF. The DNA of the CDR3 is TGTGCCAGCAGCTGGGGACAGGGAAGGGATTCACCCCTCCACTTT.

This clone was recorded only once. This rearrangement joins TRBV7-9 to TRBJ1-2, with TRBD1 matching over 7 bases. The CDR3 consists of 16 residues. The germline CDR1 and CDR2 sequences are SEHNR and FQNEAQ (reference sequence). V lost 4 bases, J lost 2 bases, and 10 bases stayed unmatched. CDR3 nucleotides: TGTGCCAGCAGCTCAGGGGGGACAGAGCTGAACTATGGCTACACCTTC. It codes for CASSSGGTELNYGYTF.

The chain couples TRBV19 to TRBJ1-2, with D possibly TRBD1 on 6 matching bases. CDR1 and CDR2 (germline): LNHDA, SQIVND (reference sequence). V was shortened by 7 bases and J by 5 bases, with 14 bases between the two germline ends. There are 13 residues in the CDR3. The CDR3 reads CASNTGTPYGYTF. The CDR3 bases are TGTGCCAGTAACACCGGGACACCTTATGGCTACACCTTC.

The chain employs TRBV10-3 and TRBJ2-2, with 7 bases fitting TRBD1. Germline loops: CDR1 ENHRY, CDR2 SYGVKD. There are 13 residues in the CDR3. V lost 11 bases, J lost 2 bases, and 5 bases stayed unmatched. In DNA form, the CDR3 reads TGTGCCTCACGGGACAGAAACACCGGGGAGCTGTTTTTT. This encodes CASRDRNTGELFF.

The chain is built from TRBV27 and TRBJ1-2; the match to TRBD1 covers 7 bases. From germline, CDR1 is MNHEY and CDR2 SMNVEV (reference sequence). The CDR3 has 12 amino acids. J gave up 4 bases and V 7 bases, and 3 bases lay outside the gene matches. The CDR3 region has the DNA TGTGCCAGCATGGACAGGTCCTATGGCTACACCTTC. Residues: CASMDRSYGYTF.

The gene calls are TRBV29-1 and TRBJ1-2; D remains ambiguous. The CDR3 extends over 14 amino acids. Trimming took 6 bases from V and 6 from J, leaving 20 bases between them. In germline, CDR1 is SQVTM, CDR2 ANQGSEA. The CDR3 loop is CSVGVGDHLNGYTF. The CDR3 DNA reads TGCAGCGTGGGTGTGGGCGACCACTTAAATGGCTACACCTTC.

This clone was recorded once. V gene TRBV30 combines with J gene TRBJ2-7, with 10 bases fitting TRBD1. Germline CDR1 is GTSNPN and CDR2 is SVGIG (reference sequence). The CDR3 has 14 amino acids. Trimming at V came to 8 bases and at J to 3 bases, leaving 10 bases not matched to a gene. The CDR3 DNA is TGTGCCGGAACCGGACAGGGGGGATTCTACGAGCAGTACTTC. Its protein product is CAGTGQGGFYEQYF.

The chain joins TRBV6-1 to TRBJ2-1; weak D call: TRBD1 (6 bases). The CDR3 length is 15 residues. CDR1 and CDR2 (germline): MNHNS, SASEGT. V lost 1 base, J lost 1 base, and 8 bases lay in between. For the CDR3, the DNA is TGTGCCAGCAGTGAAGACAGGGCGTCCTACAATGAGCAGTTCTTC. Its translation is CASSEDRASYNEQFF.

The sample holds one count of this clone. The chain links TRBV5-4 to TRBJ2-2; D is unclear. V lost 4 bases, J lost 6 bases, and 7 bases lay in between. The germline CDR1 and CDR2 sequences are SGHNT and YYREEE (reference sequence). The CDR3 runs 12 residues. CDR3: CASSPEAGELFF. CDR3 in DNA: TGTGCCAGCAGCCCAGAAGCCGGGGAGCTGTTTTTT. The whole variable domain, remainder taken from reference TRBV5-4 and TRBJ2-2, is ETGVTQSPTHLIKTRGQQVTLRCSSQSGHNTVSWYQQALGQGPQFIFQYYREEENGRGNFPPRFSGLQFPNYSSELNVNALELDDSALYLCASSPEAGELFFGEGSRLTVL.

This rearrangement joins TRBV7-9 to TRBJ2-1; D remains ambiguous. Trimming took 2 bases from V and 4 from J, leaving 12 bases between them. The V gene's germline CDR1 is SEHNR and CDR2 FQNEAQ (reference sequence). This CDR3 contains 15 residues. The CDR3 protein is CASSLKLAVYNEQFF. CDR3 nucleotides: TGTGCCAGCAGCTTAAAGTTGGCTGTGTACAATGAGCAGTTCTTC. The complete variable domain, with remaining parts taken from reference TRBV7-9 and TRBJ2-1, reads DTGVSQNPRHKITKRGQNVTFRCDPISEHNRLYWYRQTLGQGPEFLTYFQNEAQLEKSRLLSDRFSAERPKGSFSTLEIQRTEQGDSAMYLCASSLKLAVYNEQFFGPGTRLTVL.

The CDR3 protein is CAWSTPGLAITAPYEQYF. CDR3 DNA: TGTGCCTGGAGTACACCGGGACTAGCGATCACTGCCCCCTACGAGCAGTACTTC. This chain uses TRBV30 with TRBJ2-7, with TRBD2 matching 10 bases. The CDR3 totals 18 residues. Germline loops: CDR1 GTSNPN, CDR2 SVGIG (reference sequence). Trimming cost V 2 bases and J 2 bases; bases outside gene matches: 15.

This chain's CDR3 is CASRAGGFSNTIYF. The CDR3 DNA follows: TGTGCCAGCAGAGCCGGGGGGTTCAGCAACACCATATATTTT. This chain uses TRBV7-2 with TRBJ1-3, with a tentative D call TRBD1 (5 bases). Trimming took 6 bases from V and 7 from J, leaving 16 bases between them. Germline V CDR1 and CDR2: SGHTA, FQGNSA. This CDR3 region has 14 residues.

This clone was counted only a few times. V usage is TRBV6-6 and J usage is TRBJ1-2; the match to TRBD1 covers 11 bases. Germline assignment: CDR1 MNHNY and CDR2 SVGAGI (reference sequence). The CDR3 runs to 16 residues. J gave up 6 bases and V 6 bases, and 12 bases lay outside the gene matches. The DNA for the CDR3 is TGTGCCAGCAGCCCGGACAGGGGGCGCCTGGCTAATGGCTACACCTTC. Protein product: CASSPDRGRLANGYTF.

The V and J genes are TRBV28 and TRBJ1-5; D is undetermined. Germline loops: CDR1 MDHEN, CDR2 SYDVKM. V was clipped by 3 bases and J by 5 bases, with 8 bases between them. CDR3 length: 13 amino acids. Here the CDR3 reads CASSFLSHQPQHF. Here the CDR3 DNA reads TGTGCCAGCAGTTTTTTAAGCCATCAGCCCCAGCATTTT.

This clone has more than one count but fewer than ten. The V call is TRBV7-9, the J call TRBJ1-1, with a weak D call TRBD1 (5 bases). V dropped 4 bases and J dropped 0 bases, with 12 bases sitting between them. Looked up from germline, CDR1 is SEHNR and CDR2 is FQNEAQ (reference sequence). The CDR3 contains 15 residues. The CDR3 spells CASSSRTSMNTEAFF. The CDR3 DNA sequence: TGTGCCAGCAGCTCCCGGACAAGCATGAACACTGAAGCTTTCTTT.

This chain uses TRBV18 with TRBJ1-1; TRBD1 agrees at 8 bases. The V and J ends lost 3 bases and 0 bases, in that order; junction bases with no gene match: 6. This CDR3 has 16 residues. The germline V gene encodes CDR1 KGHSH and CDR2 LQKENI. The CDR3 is CASSPRTGYLNTEAFF. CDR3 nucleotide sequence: TGTGCCAGCTCACCCAGGACAGGGTACTTGAACACTGAAGCTTTCTTT.

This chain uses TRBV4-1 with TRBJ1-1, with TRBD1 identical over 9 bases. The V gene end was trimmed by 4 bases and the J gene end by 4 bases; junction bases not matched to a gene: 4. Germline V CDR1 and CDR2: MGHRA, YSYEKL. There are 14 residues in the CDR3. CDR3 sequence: CASSRRTGVTEAFF. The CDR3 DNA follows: TGCGCCAGCAGCCGACGGACAGGGGTCACTGAAGCTTTCTTT.

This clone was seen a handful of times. CDR3 coding DNA: TGTGCCAGCAGCCAAGAGGGGACTCTCAATCAGCCCCAGCATTTT. Protein: CASSQEGTLNQPQHF. The chain carries TRBV4-2 and TRBJ1-5; the D gene is possibly TRBD1 (5 bases). V was clipped by 0 bases and J by 3 bases, with 9 bases between them. Germline CDR1 is LGHNA and CDR2 is YNFKEQ. This CDR3 has 15 amino acids.

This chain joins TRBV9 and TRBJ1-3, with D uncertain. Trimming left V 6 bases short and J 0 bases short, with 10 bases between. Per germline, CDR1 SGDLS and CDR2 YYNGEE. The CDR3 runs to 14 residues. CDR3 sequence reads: CASNRGSSGNTIYF. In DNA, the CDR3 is TGTGCCAGCAATCGGGGAAGCTCTGGAAACACCATATATTTT.

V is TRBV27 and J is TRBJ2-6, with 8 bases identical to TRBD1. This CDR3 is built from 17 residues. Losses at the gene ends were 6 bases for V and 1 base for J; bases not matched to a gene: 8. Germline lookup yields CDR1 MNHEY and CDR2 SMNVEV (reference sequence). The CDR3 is CASSNGQGISGANVLTF. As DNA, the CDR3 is TGTGCCAGCAGCAATGGACAGGGTATTTCTGGGGCCAACGTCCTGACTTTC. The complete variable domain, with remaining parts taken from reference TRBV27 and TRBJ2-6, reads EAQVTQNPRYLITVTGKKLTVTCSQNMNHEYMSWYRQDPGLGLRQIYYSMNVEVTDKGDVPEGYKVSRKEKRNFPLILESPSPNQTSLYFCASSNGQGISGANVLTFGAGSRLTVL.